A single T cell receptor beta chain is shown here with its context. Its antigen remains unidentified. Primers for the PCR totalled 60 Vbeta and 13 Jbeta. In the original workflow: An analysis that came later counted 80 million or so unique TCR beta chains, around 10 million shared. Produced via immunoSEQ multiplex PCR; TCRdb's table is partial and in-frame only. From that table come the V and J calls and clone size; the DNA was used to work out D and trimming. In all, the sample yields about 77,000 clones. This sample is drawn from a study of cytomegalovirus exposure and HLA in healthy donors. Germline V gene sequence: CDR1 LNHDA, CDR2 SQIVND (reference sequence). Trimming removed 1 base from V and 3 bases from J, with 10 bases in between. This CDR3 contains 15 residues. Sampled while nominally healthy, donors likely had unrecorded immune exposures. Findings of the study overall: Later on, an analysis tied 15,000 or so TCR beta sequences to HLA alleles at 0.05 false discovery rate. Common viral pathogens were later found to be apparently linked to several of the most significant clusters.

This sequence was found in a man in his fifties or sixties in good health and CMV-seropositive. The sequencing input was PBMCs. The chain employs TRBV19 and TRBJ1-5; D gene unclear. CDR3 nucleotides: TGTGCCAGTAGTATAGGTGGAGGGATCAATCAGCCCCAGCATTTT. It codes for CASSIGGGINQPQHF.